The following is a T cell receptor beta chain sequence with its context. Its cognate antigen is unknown. This sequence may be a read error, since a much larger clone differs from it by one base. Using RNA template, CDR3s of TCR alpha and beta were amplified with iRepertoire arm-PCR. A single record per CDR3 protein comes from TCRdb applying MiXCR to the multiplex PCR reads. Of more than 100,000 distinct CDR3 sequences detected, around 28% appear once; the ten largest clones hold roughly 45%. This sample stems from a study of glioma-infiltrating T cells. Study-level results: Only very few CDR3 sequences appeared in both tissue and blood.

This receptor was taken from a human donor with low-grade glioma or glioblastoma, undergoing nonglioma brain surgery, or in good health (not recorded which). Source material: glioma tissue, nonneoplastic brain tissue, or PBMCs (not recorded which).

The CDR3 sequence: CSALPRGLSTDMQYF. CDR3 sequence (DNA): TGCAGTGCGCTTCCCCGGGGCCTAAGCACAGATATGCAGTATTTT. This chain uses TRBV20-1 with TRBJ2-3; D may be TRBD1 or TRBD2 (5 bases each). The germline CDR1 and CDR2 sequences are DFQATT and SNEGSKA (reference sequence). The CDR3 runs to 15 residues.